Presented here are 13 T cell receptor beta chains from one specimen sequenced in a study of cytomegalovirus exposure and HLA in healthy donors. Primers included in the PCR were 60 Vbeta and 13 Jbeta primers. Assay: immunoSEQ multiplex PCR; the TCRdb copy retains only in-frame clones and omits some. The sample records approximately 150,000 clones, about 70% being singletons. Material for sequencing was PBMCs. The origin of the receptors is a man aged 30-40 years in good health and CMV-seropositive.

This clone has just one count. CDR3 residues: CASSPRQDLNTEAFF. The CDR3 region has the DNA TGTGCCAGCTCACCCCGGCAGGATTTGAACACTGAAGCTTTCTTT. The chain couples TRBV18 to TRBJ1-1; D call uncertain. The CDR3 covers 15 residues. Germline V CDR1 and CDR2: KGHSH, LQKENI. V lost 3 bases to trimming and J lost 0 bases, with 11 bases between them.

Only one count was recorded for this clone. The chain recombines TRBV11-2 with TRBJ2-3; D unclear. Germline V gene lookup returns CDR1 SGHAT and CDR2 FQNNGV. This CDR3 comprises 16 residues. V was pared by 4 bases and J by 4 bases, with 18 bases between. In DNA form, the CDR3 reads TGTGCCAGCAGCTACCCCCCGCGTAGCCTCCCAGATACGCAGTATTTT. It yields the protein CASSYPPRSLPDTQYF.

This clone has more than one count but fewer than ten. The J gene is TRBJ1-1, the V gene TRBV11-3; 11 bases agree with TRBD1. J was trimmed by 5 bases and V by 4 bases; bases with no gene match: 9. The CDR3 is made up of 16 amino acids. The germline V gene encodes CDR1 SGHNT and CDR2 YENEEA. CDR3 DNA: TGTGCCAGCAGCTACGGAGGCGGGACAGGGGGAACTGAAGCTTTCTTT. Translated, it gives CASSYGGGTGGTEAFF.

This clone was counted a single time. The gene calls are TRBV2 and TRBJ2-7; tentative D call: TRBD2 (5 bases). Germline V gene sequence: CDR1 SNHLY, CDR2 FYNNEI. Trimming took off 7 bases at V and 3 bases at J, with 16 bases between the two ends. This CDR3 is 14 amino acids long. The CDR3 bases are TGTGCCAGCACACTTGCTTCTAGCCTCTACGAGCAGTACTTC. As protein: CASTLASSLYEQYF.

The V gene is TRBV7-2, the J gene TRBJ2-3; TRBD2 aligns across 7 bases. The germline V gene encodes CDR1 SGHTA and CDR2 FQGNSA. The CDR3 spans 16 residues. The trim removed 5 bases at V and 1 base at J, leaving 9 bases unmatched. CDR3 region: CASSGGRVVGTDTQYF. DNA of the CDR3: TGTGCCAGCAGCGGAGGGAGGGTAGTTGGCACAGATACGCAGTATTTT.

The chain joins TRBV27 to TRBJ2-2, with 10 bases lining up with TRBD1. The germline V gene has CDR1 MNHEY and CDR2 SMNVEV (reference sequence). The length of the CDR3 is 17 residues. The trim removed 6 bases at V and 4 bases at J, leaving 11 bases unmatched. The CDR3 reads CASRPIAGTGVTGELFF. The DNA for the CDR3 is TGTGCCAGCAGACCTATTGCCGGGACAGGGGTCACCGGGGAGCTGTTTTTT.

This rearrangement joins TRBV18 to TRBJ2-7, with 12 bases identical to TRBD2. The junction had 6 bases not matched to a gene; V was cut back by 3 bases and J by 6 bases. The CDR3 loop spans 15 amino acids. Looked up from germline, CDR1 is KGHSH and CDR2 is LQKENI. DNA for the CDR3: TGTGCCAGCTCACCGACTAGCGGGAGACGTCCCGAGCAGTACTTC. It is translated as CASSPTSGRRPEQYF.

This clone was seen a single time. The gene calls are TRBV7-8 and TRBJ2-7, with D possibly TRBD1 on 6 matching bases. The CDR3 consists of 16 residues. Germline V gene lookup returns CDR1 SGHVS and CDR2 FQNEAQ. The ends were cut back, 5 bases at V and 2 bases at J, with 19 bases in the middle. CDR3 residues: CASSPVGARGPYEQYF. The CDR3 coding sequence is TGTGCCAGCAGCCCCGTGGGGGCGAGGGGTCCCTACGAGCAGTACTTC.

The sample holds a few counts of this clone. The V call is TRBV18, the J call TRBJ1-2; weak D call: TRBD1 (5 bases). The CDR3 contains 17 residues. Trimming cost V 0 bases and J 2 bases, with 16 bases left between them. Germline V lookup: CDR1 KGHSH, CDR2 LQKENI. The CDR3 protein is CASSPPSITGKNYGYTF. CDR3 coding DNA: TGTGCCAGCTCACCACCGTCGATTACAGGAAAGAACTATGGCTACACCTTC.

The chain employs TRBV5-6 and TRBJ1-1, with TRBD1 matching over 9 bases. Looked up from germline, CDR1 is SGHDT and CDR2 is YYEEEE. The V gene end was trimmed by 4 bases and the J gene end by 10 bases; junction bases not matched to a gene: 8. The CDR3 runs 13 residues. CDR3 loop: CASSPGTGFLAFF. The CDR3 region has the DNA TGTGCCAGCAGCCCCGGGACAGGGTTTCTAGCTTTCTTT. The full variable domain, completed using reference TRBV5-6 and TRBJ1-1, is DAGVTQSPTHLIKTRGQQVTLRCSPKSGHDTVSWYQQALGQGPQFIFQYYEEEERQRGNFPDRFSGHQFPNYSSELNVNALLLGDSALYLCASSPGTGFLAFFGQGTRLTVV.

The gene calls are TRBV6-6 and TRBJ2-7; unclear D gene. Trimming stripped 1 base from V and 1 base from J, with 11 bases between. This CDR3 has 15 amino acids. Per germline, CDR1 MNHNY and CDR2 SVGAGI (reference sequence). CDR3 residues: CASSYLVSKSYEQYF. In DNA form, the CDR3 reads TGTGCCAGCAGTTACTTAGTGAGTAAGTCCTACGAGCAGTACTTC.

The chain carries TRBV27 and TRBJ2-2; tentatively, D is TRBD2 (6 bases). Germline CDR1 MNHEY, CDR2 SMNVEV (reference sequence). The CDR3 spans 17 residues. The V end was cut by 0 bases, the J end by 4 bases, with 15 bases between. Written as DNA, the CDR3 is TGTGCCAGCAGTTTATCGTTGTTAGCGGTTGCCACCGGGGAGCTGTTTTTT. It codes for CASSLSLLAVATGELFF.

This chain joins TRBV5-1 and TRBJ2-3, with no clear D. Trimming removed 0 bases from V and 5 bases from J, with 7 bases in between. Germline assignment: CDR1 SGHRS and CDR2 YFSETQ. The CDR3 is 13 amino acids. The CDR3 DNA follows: TGCGCCAGCAGCTTGGCCCCCCGAGATACGCAGTATTTT. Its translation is CASSLAPRDTQYF.